This entry describes one T cell receptor (beta chain). No antigen is known for it. These data come from a study of cytomegalovirus exposure and HLA in healthy donors. On the study more broadly: Out of about 179 million T cells, an earlier analysis found around 110 million unique TCR beta sequences in total. As released early, the data held some 85 million unique TCRs from HLA-typed donors.

This CDR3 has 16 residues. In germline, CDR1 is MDHEN, CDR2 SYDVKM. The study, taken as a whole, reports: Researchers catalogued roughly 170 TCR beta chains as cytomegalovirus-associated. Earlier findings revealed that most TCR beta V segments proved productive either about 87% or about 30% of the time.

The study ran its PCR with 60 Vbeta and 13 Jbeta primers. Repertoires were generated with immunoSEQ multiplex PCR, while TCRdb's copy carries only in-frame clones and drops some. The table lists about 170,000 clones, around three quarters of them singletons. The clonotype was recovered from a woman aged 45-65 years in good health and CMV-seronegative. The sequenced sample consisted of PBMCs. V usage is TRBV28 and J usage is TRBJ2-5; 7 bases match TRBD2. The J call is in doubt because the DNA end fits TRBJ2-7 better. DNA of the CDR3: TGTGCCAGCAGCCCCCCCCCTCTAGCGGAGGGCAACGAGCAGTACTTC. Its translation: CASSPPPLAEGNEQYF.